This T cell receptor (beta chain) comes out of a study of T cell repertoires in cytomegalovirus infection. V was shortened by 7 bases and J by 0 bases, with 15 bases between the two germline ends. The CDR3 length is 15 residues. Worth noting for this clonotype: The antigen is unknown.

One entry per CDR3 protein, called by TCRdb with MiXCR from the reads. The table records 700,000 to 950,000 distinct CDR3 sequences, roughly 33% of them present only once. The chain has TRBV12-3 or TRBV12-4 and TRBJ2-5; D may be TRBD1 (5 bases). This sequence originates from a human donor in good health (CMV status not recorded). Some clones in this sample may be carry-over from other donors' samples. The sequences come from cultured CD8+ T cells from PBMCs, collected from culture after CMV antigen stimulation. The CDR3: CASNRGHLYQETQYF. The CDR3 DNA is TGTGCCAGCAACCGCGGACACCTCTACCAAGAGACCCAGTACTTC.